The 17 T cell receptor beta chains below all came from one sample that was sequenced in a study of long-term antiretroviral therapy in people with HIV. An immunoSEQ assay, version v3.0, was performed at survey level. The repertoire was sequenced with immunoSEQ multiplex PCR; TCRdb's copy has only in-frame clones and lacks some. The table records approximately 10,000 clones, under 85% of them present only once. The input for sequencing was unsorted PBMCs, taken at the start of antiretroviral therapy, before treatment. These receptor sequences come from a man aged 25 to 45 with HIV.

This clone counts as large (0.1 to 1%). V is TRBV9 and J is TRBJ2-3; no firm D call. The V and J ends lost 0 bases and 4 bases respectively, with 6 bases between them. Per germline, CDR1 SGDLS and CDR2 YYNGEE. This CDR3 region has 13 residues. CDR3 amino acids: CASSVESPDTQYF. CDR3 nucleotides: TGTGCCAGCAGCGTAGAAAGTCCAGATACGCAGTATTTT.

V is TRBV5-1 and J is TRBJ2-7; 8 bases line up with TRBD1. After removal of 0 bases from V and 5 bases from J, the junction contained 10 bases not matched to a gene. The germline gives CDR1 SGHRS, CDR2 YFSETQ. The CDR3 runs to 16 residues. CDR3 loop: CASSLAETGTGHEQYF. The CDR3, as DNA: TGCGCCAGCAGCTTGGCCGAGACCGGGACAGGACACGAGCAGTACTTC.

This rearrangement joins TRBV30 to TRBJ1-3; D remains ambiguous. Germline-derived CDR1 and CDR2 are GTSNPN and SVGIG (reference sequence). The V gene lost 4 bases and the J gene lost 2 bases, with 6 bases spanning the gap. The CDR3 has 12 amino acids. CDR3 sequence (DNA): TGTGCCTGGAAGATGGCTGGAAACACCATATATTTT. It is translated as CAWKMAGNTIYF.

This clone was found a few times. The chain links TRBV11-1 to TRBJ1-2; D possibly corresponds to TRBD1 (6 bases). CDR3 size: 15 residues. Looked up from germline, CDR1 is SGHAT and CDR2 is FQDESV (reference sequence). Trimming removed 3 bases from V and 5 bases from J, with 16 bases in between. CDR3 sequence: CASSFEEGGQYGYTF. CDR3 in DNA: TGTGCCAGCAGCTTCGAGGAGGGGGGGCAATATGGCTACACCTTC.

This CDR3 is CASTTNAVDEQYF. CDR3 nucleotides: TGTGCCAGCACCACGAACGCCGTCGACGAGCAGTACTTC. This chain connects TRBV5-4 to TRBJ2-7; D unresolved. CDR3 size: 13 residues. Germline V lookup: CDR1 SGHNT, CDR2 YYREEE (reference sequence). With 6 bases removed from V and 5 bases from J, the gap between germline ends came to 15 bases. Together with reference TRBV5-4 and TRBJ2-7, the CDR3 gives the full variable domain: ETGVTQSPTHLIKTRGQQVTLRCSSQSGHNTVSWYQQALGQGPQFIFQYYREEENGRGNFPPRFSGLQFPNYSSELNVNALELDDSALYLCASTTNAVDEQYFGPGTRLTVT.

The chain joins TRBV27 to TRBJ2-7, with 10 bases lining up with TRBD2. Germline V gene data show CDR1 as MNHEY and CDR2 as SMNVEV (reference sequence). V lost 6 bases, J lost 3 bases, and 5 bases stayed unmatched. This CDR3 has 14 amino acids. The CDR3 coding sequence is TGTGCCAGCAGCTCCGCTAGCGGGAGCTACGAGCAGTACTTC. This translates into CASSSASGSYEQYF.

The J gene is TRBJ1-2, the V gene TRBV18; a possible D gene is TRBD1 (5 bases). Germline lookup yields CDR1 KGHSH and CDR2 LQKENI. Trimming removed 4 bases from V and 8 bases from J, with 20 bases in between. This CDR3 is built from 15 residues. This chain's CDR3 is CASSLNLPGIGGYTF. CDR3 DNA sequence: TGTGCCAGCTCACTAAACCTGCCAGGGATCGGGGGCTACACCTTC.

V usage is TRBV7-3 and J usage is TRBJ1-2; D is undetermined. Germline V gene lookup returns CDR1 SGHTA and CDR2 FQGTGA. The CDR3 consists of 14 residues. Trimming removed 4 bases from V and 3 bases from J, with 12 bases in between. The CDR3 reads CASSSPGEDYGYTF. Written as DNA, the CDR3 is TGTGCCAGCAGCTCACCGGGAGAAGACTATGGCTACACCTTC.

This chain uses TRBV25-1 with TRBJ2-2; 7 bases agree with TRBD1. Per germline, CDR1 MGHDK and CDR2 SYGVNS. J lost 6 bases, V lost 6 bases, and 4 bases had no gene match. This CDR3 has 13 amino acids. The CDR3 sequence is CASRRQGAGELFF. For the CDR3, the DNA is TGTGCCAGCAGGCGGCAGGGGGCCGGGGAGCTGTTTTTT.

This sequence joins TRBV7-6 and TRBJ1-3; D remains unclear. This CDR3 has 16 residues. Germline assignment: CDR1 SGHVS and CDR2 FNYEAQ. Trimming stripped 1 base from V and 0 bases from J, with 10 bases between. The CDR3 nucleotides read TGTGCCAGCAGCTTAGATGGCACCAACTCTGGAAACACCATATATTTT. Translation: CASSLDGTNSGNTIYF.

This clone was picked up one time. This chain links TRBV9 with TRBJ2-7; D is tentatively TRBD1 or TRBD2 (5 bases each). Trimming removed 0 bases at V and 7 bases at J, with 17 bases between. The CDR3 extends over 15 amino acids. Germline CDR1 is SGDLS and CDR2 is YYNGEE. The CDR3 DNA is TGTGCCAGCAGCGTAGCTTCAGGCATTGGGGGAGAGCAGTACTTC. Residues: CASSVASGIGGEQYF.

The sample holds a few counts of this clone. Additional DNA sequences in this sample encode the identical CDR3. The rearrangement links TRBV28 to TRBJ1-5, with D hard to call. Germline V gene sequence: CDR1 MDHEN, CDR2 SYDVKM. Deletions cut 5 bases from V and 10 bases from J, with 12 bases between. The CDR3 runs 12 residues. CDR3 nucleotide sequence: TGTGCCAGCAGTCCCCCGCGAGGTCCCCAGCATTTT. It encodes CASSPPRGPQHF.

The V gene is TRBV10-1, the J gene TRBJ2-3; D not certain. Trimming took 11 bases from V and 3 from J, leaving 9 bases between them. Germline V lookup: CDR1 WNHNN, CDR2 SYGVQD (reference sequence). The CDR3 has 11 amino acids. The CDR3 bases are TGCGCCCCCGGTGGGACAGATACGCAGTATTTT. As protein: CAPGGTDTQYF.

The CDR3 spells CASSLYSGGEQYF. CDR3 coding DNA: TGTGCCAGCAGCTTATATAGCGGGGGCGAGCAGTACTTC. This chain connects TRBV7-3 to TRBJ2-7, with 9 bases lining up with TRBD2. Germline V gives CDR1 SGHTA, CDR2 FQGTGA. Trimming cost V 2 bases and J 6 bases; bases outside gene matches: 2. The CDR3 covers 13 residues.

This clone was picked up one time. The rearrangement uses TRBV9 and TRBJ2-7, with TRBD1 matching over 10 bases. In germline, CDR1 is SGDLS, CDR2 YYNGEE. After removal of 3 bases from V and 7 bases from J, the junction contained 7 bases not matched to a gene. This CDR3 contains 14 residues. The CDR3 protein is CASSARQGAKEQYF. The DNA for the CDR3 is TGTGCCAGCAGCGCAAGACAGGGGGCTAAAGAGCAGTACTTC.

The rearrangement uses TRBV29-1 and TRBJ2-1; tentatively, D is TRBD2 (6 bases). V lost 1 base and J lost 1, with 14 bases in between. The CDR3 loop spans 16 amino acids. CDR1 and CDR2 (germline): SQVTM, ANQGSEA. The chain's CDR3 is CSVEGGGAFSYNEQFF. CDR3 DNA: TGCAGCGTTGAAGGAGGAGGGGCTTTTTCCTACAATGAGCAGTTCTTC.

J is TRBJ2-7 and V is TRBV11-2, with D uncertain. The length of the CDR3 is 12 residues. V gave up 3 bases and J gave up 7 bases, with 10 bases separating them. Germline V gives CDR1 SGHAT, CDR2 FQNNGV. The CDR3 region has the DNA TGTGCCAGCAGCTTCGGCCCCCAGGAGCAGTACTTC. Translation: CASSFGPQEQYF.